The clone carrying this T cell receptor (beta chain) was seen ten or more times. Its antigen is as yet unknown. TCR beta CDR3 sequences were amplified from RNA transcripts. The primer set for the first-round RT-PCR of the TCR CDR3 was HTBI. TCRdb reanalysed the multiplex PCR reads using MiXCR and keeps one entry per CDR3 protein. The sample holds 200,000 to 300,000 distinct CDR3 sequences, about 17% seen once. These data belong to a study of T cells in Graves' hyperthyroidism and ophthalmopathy. General study points: Progression to ophthalmopathy was predicted a median of roughly 6.8 months early.

The CDR3 loop spans 16 amino acids. Trimming at V came to 5 bases and at J to 5 bases, leaving 11 bases not matched to a gene. The cohort's ophthalmopathy patients, a group with duration under 3 months, had a Clinical Activity Score of at least 3 and a NOSPECS grade of at least 4. Uncontrolled infection, other autoimmune disease, pregnancy or lactation disqualified patients from enrolment. Orbital computed tomography and thyroid ultrasound, together with serum TRAb and thyroxine and clinical symptoms, were used for diagnoses. Sequencing was carried out using blood. The receptor was isolated from a woman aged 18-29 years with Graves' ophthalmopathy. The chain carries TRBV12-3 or TRBV12-4 and TRBJ2-5; 10 bases agree with TRBD2. The chain's CDR3 is CASSPSQRGGVETQYF. The CDR3 nucleotides read TGTGCCAGCAGTCCCTCCCAGCGGGGGGGCGTTGAGACCCAGTACTTC.